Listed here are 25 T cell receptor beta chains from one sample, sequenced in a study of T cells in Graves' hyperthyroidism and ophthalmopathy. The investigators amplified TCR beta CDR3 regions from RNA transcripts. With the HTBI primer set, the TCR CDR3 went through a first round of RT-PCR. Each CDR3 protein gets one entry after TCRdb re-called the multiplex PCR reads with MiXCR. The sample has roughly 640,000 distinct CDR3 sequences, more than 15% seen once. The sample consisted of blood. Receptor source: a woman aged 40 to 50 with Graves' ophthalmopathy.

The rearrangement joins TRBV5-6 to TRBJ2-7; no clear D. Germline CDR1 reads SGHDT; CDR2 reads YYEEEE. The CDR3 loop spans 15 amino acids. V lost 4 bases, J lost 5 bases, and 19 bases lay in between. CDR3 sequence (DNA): TGTGCCAGCAGCGCCGAGGATCGTGGAATAAACGAGCAGTACTTC. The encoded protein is CASSAEDRGINEQYF.

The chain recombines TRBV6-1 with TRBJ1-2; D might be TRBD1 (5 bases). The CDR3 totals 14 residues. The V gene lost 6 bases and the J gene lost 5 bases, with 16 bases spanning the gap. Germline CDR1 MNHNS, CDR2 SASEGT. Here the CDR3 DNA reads TGTGCCAGCAGCAAATTCGGGGGGGATTATGGCTACACCTTC. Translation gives CASSKFGGDYGYTF.

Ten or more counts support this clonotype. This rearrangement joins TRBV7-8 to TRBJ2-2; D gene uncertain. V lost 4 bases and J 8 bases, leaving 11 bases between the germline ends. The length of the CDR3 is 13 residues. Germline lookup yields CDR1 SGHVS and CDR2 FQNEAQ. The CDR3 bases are TGTGCCAGCAGCTCACAGTTCTGGGGGGAGCTGTTTTTT. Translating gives CASSSQFWGELFF.

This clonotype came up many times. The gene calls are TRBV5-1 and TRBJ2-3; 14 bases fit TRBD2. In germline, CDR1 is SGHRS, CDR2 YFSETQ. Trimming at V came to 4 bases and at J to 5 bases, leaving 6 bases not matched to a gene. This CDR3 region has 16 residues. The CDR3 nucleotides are TGCGCCAGCAGCGTCGGGACTAGCGGGAGATTAGATACGCAGTATTTT. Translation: CASSVGTSGRLDTQYF. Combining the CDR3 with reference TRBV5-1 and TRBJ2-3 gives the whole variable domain KAGVTQTPRYLIKTRGQQVTLSCSPISGHRSVSWYQQTPGQGLQFLFEYFSETQRNKGNFPGRFSGRQFSNSRSEMNVSTLELGDSALYLCASSVGTSGRLDTQYFGPGTRLTVL.

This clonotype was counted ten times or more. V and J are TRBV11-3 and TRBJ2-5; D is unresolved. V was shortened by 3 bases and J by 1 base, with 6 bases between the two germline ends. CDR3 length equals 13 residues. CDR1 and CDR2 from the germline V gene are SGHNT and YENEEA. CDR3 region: CASSFGIQETQYF. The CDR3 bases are TGTGCCAGCAGCTTTGGGATCCAAGAGACCCAGTACTTC.

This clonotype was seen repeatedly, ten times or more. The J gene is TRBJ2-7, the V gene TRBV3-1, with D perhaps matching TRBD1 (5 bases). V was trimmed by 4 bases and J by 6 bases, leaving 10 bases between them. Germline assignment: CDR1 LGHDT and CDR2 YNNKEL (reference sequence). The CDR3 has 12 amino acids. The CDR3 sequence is CASSPRVSEQYF. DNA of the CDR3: TGTGCCAGCAGCCCCAGGGTGTCCGAGCAGTACTTC.

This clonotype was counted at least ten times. This CDR3 reads CASSRTGLKETQYF. Written as DNA, the CDR3 is TGTGCCAGCAGCCGGACAGGGTTGAAAGAGACCCAGTACTTC. The chain combines TRBV12-3 or TRBV12-4 with TRBJ2-5; 8 bases line up with TRBD1. The trim removed 6 bases at V and 3 bases at J, leaving 6 bases unmatched. The CDR3 is made up of 14 amino acids.

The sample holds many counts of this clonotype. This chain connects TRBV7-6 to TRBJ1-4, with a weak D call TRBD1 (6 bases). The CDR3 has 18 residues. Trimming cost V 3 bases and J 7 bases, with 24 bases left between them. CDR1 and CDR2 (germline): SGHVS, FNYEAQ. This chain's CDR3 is CASSFATQGLGRGEKLFF. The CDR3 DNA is TGTGCCAGCAGCTTTGCAACTCAGGGGCTCGGGCGAGGTGAAAAACTGTTTTTT.

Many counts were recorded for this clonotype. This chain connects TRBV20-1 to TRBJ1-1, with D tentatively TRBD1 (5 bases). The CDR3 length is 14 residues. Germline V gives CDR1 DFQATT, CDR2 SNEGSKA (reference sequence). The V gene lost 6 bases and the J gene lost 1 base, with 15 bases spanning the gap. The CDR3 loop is CSAKRQGTNTEAFF. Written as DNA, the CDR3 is TGCAGTGCGAAGCGTCAGGGCACGAACACTGAAGCTTTCTTT.

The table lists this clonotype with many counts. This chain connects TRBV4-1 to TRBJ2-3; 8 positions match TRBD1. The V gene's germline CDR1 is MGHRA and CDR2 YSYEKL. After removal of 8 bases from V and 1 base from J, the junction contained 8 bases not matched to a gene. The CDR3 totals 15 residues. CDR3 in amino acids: CASRYAGQGTDTQYF. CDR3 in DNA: TGCGCCAGCCGCTACGCGGGACAGGGCACAGATACGCAGTATTTT.

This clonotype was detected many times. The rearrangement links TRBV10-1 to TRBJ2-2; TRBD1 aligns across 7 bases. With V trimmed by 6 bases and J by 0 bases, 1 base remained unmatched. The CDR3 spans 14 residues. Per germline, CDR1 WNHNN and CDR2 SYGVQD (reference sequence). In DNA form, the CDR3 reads TGCGCCAGCAGGACAGGGCCGAACACCGGGGAGCTGTTTTTT. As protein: CASRTGPNTGELFF.

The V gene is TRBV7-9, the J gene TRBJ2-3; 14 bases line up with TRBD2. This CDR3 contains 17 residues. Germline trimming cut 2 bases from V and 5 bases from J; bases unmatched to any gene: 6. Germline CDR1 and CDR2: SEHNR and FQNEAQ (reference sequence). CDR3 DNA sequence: TGTGCCAGCAGCTTAATGGGACTAGCGGGAGCCTTAGATACGCAGTATTTT. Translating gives CASSLMGLAGALDTQYF.

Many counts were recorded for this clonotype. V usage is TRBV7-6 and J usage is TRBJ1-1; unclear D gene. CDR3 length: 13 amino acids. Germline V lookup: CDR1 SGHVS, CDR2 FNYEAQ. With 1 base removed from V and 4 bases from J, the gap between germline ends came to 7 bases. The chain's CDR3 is CASSLGATTEAFF. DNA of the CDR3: TGTGCCAGCAGCTTAGGGGCGACCACTGAAGCTTTCTTT.

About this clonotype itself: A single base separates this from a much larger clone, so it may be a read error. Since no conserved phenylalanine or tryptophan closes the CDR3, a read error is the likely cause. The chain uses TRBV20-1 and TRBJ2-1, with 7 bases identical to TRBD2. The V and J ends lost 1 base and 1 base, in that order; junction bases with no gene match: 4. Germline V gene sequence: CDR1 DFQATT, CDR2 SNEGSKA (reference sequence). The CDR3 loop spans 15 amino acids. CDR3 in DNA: TGCAGTGCTAGAGGTGCGGGGGTATCCTACAATGAGCAGTTCCTC. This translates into CSARGAGVSYNEQFL.

The CDR3 DNA reads as TGTGCCAGCAGCTTGTACGTCGGGGAGCTGTTTTTT. This sequence encodes CASSLYVGELFF. The rearrangement links TRBV5-5 to TRBJ2-2; D gene unclear. This CDR3 is built from 12 residues. Germline V gene sequence: CDR1 SGHKS, CDR2 YYEKEE (reference sequence). V dropped 1 base and J dropped 7 bases, with 5 bases sitting between them.

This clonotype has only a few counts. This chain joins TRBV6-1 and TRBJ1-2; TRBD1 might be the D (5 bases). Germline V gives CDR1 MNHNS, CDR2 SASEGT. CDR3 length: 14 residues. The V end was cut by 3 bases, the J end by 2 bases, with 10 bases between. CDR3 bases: TGTGCCAGCAGTGACTCCAGGGAGAACTATGGCTACACCTTC. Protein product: CASSDSRENYGYTF.

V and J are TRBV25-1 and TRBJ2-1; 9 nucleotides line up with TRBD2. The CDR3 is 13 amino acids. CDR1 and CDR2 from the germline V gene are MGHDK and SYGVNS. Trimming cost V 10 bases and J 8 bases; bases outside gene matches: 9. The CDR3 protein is CATSLAGVDEQFF. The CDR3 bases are TGTGCCACATCCTTAGCGGGAGTTGATGAGCAGTTCTTC.

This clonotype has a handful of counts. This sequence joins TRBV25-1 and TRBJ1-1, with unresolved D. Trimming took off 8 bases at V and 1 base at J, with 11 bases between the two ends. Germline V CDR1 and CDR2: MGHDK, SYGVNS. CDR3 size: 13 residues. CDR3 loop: CASVAMGNTEAFF. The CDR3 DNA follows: TGTGCCAGCGTGGCAATGGGGAACACTGAAGCTTTCTTT.

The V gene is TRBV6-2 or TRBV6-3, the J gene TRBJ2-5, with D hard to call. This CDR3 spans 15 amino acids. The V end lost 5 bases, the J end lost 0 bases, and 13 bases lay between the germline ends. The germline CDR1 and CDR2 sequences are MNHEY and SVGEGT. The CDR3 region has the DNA TGTGCCAGCAGTGGATCTCGTGAAAACCAAGAGACCCAGTACTTC. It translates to CASSGSRENQETQYF.

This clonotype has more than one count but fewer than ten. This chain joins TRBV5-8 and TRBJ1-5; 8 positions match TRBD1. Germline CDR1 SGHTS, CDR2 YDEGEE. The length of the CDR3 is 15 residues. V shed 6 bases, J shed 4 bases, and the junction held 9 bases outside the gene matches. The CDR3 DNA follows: TGTGCCAGCATACAACAGGGGGGAAGAAATCAGCCCCAGCATTTT. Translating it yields CASIQQGGRNQPQHF.

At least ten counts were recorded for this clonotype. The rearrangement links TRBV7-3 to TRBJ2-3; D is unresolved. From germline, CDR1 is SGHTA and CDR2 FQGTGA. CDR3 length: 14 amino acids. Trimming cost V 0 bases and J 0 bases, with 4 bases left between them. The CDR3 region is CASSLTGSTDTQYF. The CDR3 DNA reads TGTGCCAGCAGCTTAACAGGCAGCACAGATACGCAGTATTTT.

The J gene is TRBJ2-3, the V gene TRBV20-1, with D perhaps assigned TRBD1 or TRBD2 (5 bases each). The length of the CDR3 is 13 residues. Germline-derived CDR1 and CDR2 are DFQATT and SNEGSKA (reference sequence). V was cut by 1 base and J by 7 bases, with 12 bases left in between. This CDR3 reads CSARGGSGYTQYF. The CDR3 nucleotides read TGCAGTGCTAGAGGGGGGTCAGGGTATACGCAGTATTTT.

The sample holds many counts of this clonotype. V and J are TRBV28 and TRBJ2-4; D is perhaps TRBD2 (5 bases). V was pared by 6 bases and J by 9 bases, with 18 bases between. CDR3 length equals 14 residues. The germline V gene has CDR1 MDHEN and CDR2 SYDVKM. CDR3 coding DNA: TGTGCCAGCAGCGATCCTACAGCGGTTGGCATTCAGTACTTC. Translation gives CASSDPTAVGIQYF.

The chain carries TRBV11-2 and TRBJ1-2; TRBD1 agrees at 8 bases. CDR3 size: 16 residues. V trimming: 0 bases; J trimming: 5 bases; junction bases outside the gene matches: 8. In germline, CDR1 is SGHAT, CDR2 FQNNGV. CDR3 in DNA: TGTGCCAGCAGCTTAGACGTGACAGGGGTTCCTTATGGCTACACCTTC. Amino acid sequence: CASSLDVTGVPYGYTF.

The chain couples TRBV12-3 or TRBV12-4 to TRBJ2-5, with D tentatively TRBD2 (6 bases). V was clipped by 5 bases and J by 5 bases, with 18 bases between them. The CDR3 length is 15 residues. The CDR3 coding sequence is TGTGCCAGCAGTGGCGGGGCCATCGCGGGGGAGACCCAGTACTTC. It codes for CASSGGAIAGETQYF.